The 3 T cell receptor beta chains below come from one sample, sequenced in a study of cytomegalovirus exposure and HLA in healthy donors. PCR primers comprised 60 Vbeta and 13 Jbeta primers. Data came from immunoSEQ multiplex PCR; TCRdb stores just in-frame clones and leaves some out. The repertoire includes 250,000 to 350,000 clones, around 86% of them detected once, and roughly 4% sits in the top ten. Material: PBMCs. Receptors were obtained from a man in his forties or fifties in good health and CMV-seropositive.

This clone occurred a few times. The CDR3 coding sequence is TGTGCCAGCAGACCCGGCGGGGTGAACACTGAAGCTTTCTTT. The encoded protein is CASRPGGVNTEAFF. This chain uses TRBV6-5 with TRBJ1-1; D call uncertain. V shed 6 bases and J shed 0 bases, with 11 bases lying between them. The CDR3 has 14 amino acids. In germline, CDR1 is MNHEY, CDR2 SVGAGI.

CDR3 nucleotide sequence: TGTGCCAGTAGTCCTGACTGGACTGAAGCTTTCTTT. It encodes CASSPDWTEAFF. The chain is built from TRBV19 and TRBJ1-1; no reliable D call. Germline V gives CDR1 LNHDA, CDR2 SQIVND (reference sequence). The CDR3 totals 12 residues. Deletions cut 5 bases from V and 5 bases from J, with 9 bases between.

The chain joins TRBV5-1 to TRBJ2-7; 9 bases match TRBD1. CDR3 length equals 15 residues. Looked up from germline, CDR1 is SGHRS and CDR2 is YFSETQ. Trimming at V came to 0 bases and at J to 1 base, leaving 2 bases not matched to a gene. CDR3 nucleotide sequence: TGCGCCAGCAGCTTGGGGACAGGGGCATCCTACGAGCAGTACTTC. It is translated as CASSLGTGASYEQYF.